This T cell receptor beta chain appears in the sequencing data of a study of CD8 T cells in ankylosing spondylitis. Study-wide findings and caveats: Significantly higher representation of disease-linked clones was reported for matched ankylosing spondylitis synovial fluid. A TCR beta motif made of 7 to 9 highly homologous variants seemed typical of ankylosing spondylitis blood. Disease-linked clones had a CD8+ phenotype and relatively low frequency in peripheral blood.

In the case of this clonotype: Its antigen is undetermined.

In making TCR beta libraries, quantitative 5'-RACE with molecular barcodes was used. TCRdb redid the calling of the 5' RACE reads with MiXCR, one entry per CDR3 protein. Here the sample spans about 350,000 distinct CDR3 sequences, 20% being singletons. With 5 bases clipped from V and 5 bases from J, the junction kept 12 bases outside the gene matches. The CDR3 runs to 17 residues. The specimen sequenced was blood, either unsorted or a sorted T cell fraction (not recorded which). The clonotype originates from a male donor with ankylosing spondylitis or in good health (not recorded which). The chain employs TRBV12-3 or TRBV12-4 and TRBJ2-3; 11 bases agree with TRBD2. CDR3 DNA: TGTGCCAGCAGTCCACCGGTTAGCGGGGGGGCGGGAGATACGCAGTATTTT. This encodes CASSPPVSGGAGDTQYF.